This T cell receptor (beta chain) originates from a study of blood T cell repertoires in COVID-19. In the study overall: COVID-19 samples from acute and convalescent phases originated in the United States, Italy and Spain. PBMCs, B-cell-depleted T cells, or T cells provided the cDNA or gDNA that made up the material.

Source study methods: Amplification from reference gene primers served as the basis for estimated nucleated cell counts. Profiled with immunoSEQ multiplex PCR; TCRdb holds only in-frame clones, not every one. The V and J calls and clone size were taken over from that table, and D and trimming were inferred from the DNA. The profile shows about 74,000 clones, just under 85% of them singletons. The sequence was obtained from a man in his 70s with acute or convalescent COVID-19. The sample consisted of peripheral blood.

Here the CDR3 reads CASTLKTLMNTEAFF. In DNA form, the CDR3 reads TGTGCCAGCACCCTTAAGACTCTTATGAACACTGAAGCTTTCTTT. The chain employs TRBV5-6 and TRBJ1-1; the D is unclear. Germline V lookup: CDR1 SGHDT, CDR2 YYEEEE. The CDR3 contains 15 residues. The germline V and J ends were trimmed by 6 bases and 0 bases, with 15 bases remaining between them.